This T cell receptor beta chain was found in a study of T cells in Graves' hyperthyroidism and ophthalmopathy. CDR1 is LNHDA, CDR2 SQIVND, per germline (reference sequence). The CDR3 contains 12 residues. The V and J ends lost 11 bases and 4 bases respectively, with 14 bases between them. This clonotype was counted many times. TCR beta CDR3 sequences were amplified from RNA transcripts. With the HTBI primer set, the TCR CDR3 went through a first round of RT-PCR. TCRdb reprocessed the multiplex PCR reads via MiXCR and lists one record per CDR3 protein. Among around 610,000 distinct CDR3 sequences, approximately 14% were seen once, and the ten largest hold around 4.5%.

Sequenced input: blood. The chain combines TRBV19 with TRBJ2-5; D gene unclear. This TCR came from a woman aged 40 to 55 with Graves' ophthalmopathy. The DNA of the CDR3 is TGTGCCTCTACGGGCGCCGGAGAGACCCAGTACTTC. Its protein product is CASTGAGETQYF.